This T cell receptor beta chain emerged from a study of CXCR3-negative and CXCR3-positive naive CD8 T cells. TRB cDNA libraries were made by UMI-labeled 5' RACE. TCRdb reprocessed the 5' RACE reads and stores each CDR3 protein as one record, lacking DNA. The clone table shows around 130,000 distinct CDR3 sequences, with the ten largest holding 0.59%. Findings and caveats of the study: Naive CXCR3-negative and CXCR3-positive cells had similar TRBV-TRBJ usage; memory differed. Naive cells that were CXCR3-positive had more hydrophobic TRB CDR3s (compared with CXCR3-negative naive cells).

This CDR3 has 16 residues. The germline CDR1 and CDR2 sequences are LGHDT and YNNKEL (reference sequence). On this clonotype: Its antigen is unidentified.

The sequence derives from a human donor in good health. Some clones in this sample may be carry-over from other donors' samples. The sequenced sample was naive CXCR3+ CD8+ T cells from blood. Subset of the sample: CD45RO-CCR7+CD27+CD95- naive CD8+ T cells expressing CXCR3 (TNR3+). J is TRBJ2-2 and V is TRBV3-1; the TCRdb D gene call, TRBD2, has no DNA to confirm it. CDR3 sequence: CASSQIAGEVTGELFF.